This T cell receptor (beta chain) was observed in a study of beta chain features in type 1 diabetes. This clone was seen a few times. Germline CDR1 is MNHEY and CDR2 is SVGAGI. The CDR3 has 15 residues. Trimming took 5 bases from V and 2 from J; bases not matched to a gene: 4. Isolated RNA was reverse transcribed in full, so expressed TCRB transcripts were sequenced. Clones were read by immunoSEQ multiplex PCR, and TCRdb kept only the in-frame ones, dropping some. The table lists 390,000 or so clones, approximately 15% of them singletons. The V and J genes are TRBV6-5 and TRBJ2-1; the match to TRBD1 covers 9 bases. The sample comprised naive CD4+ T cells from blood. The receptor's source is a man aged 25-40 years in good health. CDR3 sequence reads: CASSATGGTYNEQFF. CDR3 coding DNA: TGTGCCAGCAGTGCGACAGGGGGGACCTACAATGAGCAGTTCTTC.